This is a list of T cell receptor beta chains from one sample in a study of PD-1 blockade in classical Hodgkin lymphoma. Method: immunoSEQ multiplex PCR; TCRdb's copy keeps in-frame clones and lacks some. The data contain 39,000 or so clones, 70% to 90% of them singletons. This specimen consisted of peripheral blood mononuclear cells (PBMCs), obtained before the second cycle of nivolumab. These receptors all come from a human donor with classical Hodgkin lymphoma. Each CDR3 is given with its conserved first and last residue. The D gene is left open where the match is weak. Expanded clones are given a class, and other clones once, few, many or no size at all.

clone size,J gene,V gene,D gene,CDR3 protein,CDR3 DNA
NA,TRBJ2-7,TRBV7-2,TRBD1,CASSPQIGQGAREQYF,TGTGCCAGCAGCCCACAGATCGGACAGGGGGCGCGGGAGCAGTACTTC
NA,TRBJ2-5,TRBV6-1,NA,CAGAGLQETQYF,TGTGCCGGGGCGGGACTCCAAGAGACCCAGTACTTC
NA,TRBJ2-7,TRBV6-1,NA,CASSAGYSYEQYF,TGTGCCAGCAGTGCAGGATACTCCTACGAGCAGTACTTC
NA,TRBJ2-7,TRBV18,TRBD2,CASSPRASGYEQYF,TGTGCCAGCTCACCACGGGCTAGCGGATACGAGCAGTACTTC
NA,TRBJ1-2,TRBV7-2,TRBD1,CASSFDRGNYGYTF,TGTGCCAGCAGCTTCGACAGGGGTAACTATGGCTACACCTTC
NA,TRBJ1-5,TRBV27,TRBD1,CASRNRGPNQPQHF,TGTGCCAGCAGAAACAGGGGGCCGAATCAGCCCCAGCATTTT
NA,TRBJ1-3,TRBV19,NA,CASIGGFSGNTIYF,TGTGCCAGTATTGGGGGTTTCTCTGGAAACACCATATATTTT
NA,TRBJ2-1,TRBV14,NA,CASSQALFAFGNEQFF,TGTGCCAGCAGCCAAGCACTTTTTGCCTTTGGGAATGAGCAGTTCTTC
NA,TRBJ2-1,TRBV6-6,NA,CASKGPYDEQFF,TGTGCCAGCAAAGGCCCCTATGATGAGCAGTTCTTC
NA,TRBJ2-2,TRBV19,TRBD1,CASSIGRTGNTGELFF,TGTGCCAGTAGTATAGGGAGGACAGGGAACACCGGGGAGCTGTTTTTT
NA,TRBJ2-7,TRBV27,NA,CASSLKDYSYEQYF,TGTGCCAGCAGTTTAAAGGACTATTCCTACGAGCAGTACTTC
once,TRBJ1-5,TRBV9,TRBD1,CASSAPGTVLSNQPQHF,TGTGCCAGCAGCGCTCCGGGGACAGTTCTTAGCAATCAGCCCCAGCATTTT
NA,TRBJ2-1,TRBV6-1,TRBD2,CASSENSGRLWFF,TGTGCCAGCAGTGAAAATAGCGGGAGACTTTGGTTCTTC
NA,TRBJ1-1,TRBV27,NA,CASSSWAGEAFF,TGTGCCAGCAGTTCTTGGGCCGGAGAAGCTTTCTTT
NA,TRBJ1-6,TRBV6-1,TRBD1,CASSELRTGVSPLHF,TGTGCCAGCAGTGAGCTTCGGACAGGGGTTTCACCCCTCCACTTT
NA,TRBJ2-2,TRBV7-9,TRBD1,CVVWTGDTGELFF,TGTGTAGTTTGGACAGGGGACACCGGGGAGCTGTTTTTT
NA,TRBJ2-7,TRBV7-9,NA,CASSLDGRVNEQYF,TGTGCCAGCAGCTTAGACGGGAGAGTTAACGAGCAGTACTTC
NA,TRBJ2-5,TRBV1,NA,CTSSLGQQETQYF,TGCACCAGCAGTCTCGGACAGCAAGAGACCCAGTACTTC
NA,TRBJ2-1,TRBV2,NA,CASTEDFGAYNEQFF,TGTGCCAGCACTGAAGACTTTGGGGCCTACAATGAGCAGTTCTTC
NA,TRBJ1-1,TRBV29-1,NA,CSVSTKGVNTEAFF,TGCAGCGTTAGCACTAAAGGGGTGAACACTGAAGCTTTCTTT
NA,TRBJ2-7,TRBV6-1,NA,CASLAWSSYEQYF,TGTGCCAGTCTAGCCTGGAGCTCCTACGAGCAGTACTTC
NA,TRBJ2-5,TRBV15,NA,CATSPTQGQTQYF,TGTGCCACCAGCCCGACGCAGGGGCAGACCCAGTACTTC
NA,TRBJ1-2,TRBV28,NA,CASSSLGYGYTF,TGTGCCAGCAGTTCGCTGGGCTATGGCTACACCTTC
NA,TRBJ2-1,TRBV6-5,NA,CASSRGYGEQFF,TGTGCCAGCAGCCGAGGGTACGGTGAGCAGTTCTTC
NA,TRBJ2-2,TRBV6-6,NA,CASTSPPGGTGELFF,TGTGCCAGCACCTCACCCCCGGGCGGCACCGGGGAGCTGTTTTTT
NA,TRBJ2-3,TRBV2,TRBD2,CASSEQAGVSTDTQYF,TGTGCCAGCAGTGAACAGGCGGGAGTTTCCACAGATACGCAGTATTTT
NA,TRBJ1-1,TRBV27,TRBD1,CASSFGQGGRSFF,TGTGCCAGCAGTTTCGGACAGGGGGGAAGATCTTTCTTT
NA,TRBJ2-5,TRBV7-6,TRBD2,CASSLGGGVETQYF,TGTGCCAGCAGCTTAGGGGGGGGAGTTGAGACCCAGTACTTC
NA,TRBJ2-1,TRBV6-6,NA,CASSYDSLGGEQFF,TGTGCCAGCAGTTACGACAGTCTGGGCGGTGAGCAGTTCTTC
NA,TRBJ2-7,TRBV28,NA,CASSFSLRARSYEQYF,TGTGCCAGCAGTTTCTCCCTCCGGGCCCGTTCCTACGAGCAGTACTTC
NA,TRBJ1-5,TRBV28,NA,CASSLSQPQHF,TGTGCCAGCAGTTTGAGTCAGCCCCAGCATTTT
NA,TRBJ2-7,TRBV5-4,TRBD2,CASTISGSSYEQYF,TGTGCCAGCACCATTAGCGGGAGCTCCTACGAGCAGTACTTC
NA,TRBJ2-1,TRBV14,NA,CASSQGLFGEQFF,TGTGCCAGCAGCCAAGGGCTGTTTGGCGAGCAGTTCTTC
NA,TRBJ2-1,TRBV9,TRBD2,CASSPPLGGEGNEQFF,TGTGCCAGCAGCCCCCCCCTGGGCGGGGAGGGTAATGAGCAGTTCTTC
NA,TRBJ2-7,TRBV13,NA,CASSGRGEQYF,TGTGCCAGCAGCGGCAGGGGCGAGCAGTACTTC
NA,TRBJ1-2,TRBV13,NA,CASSPTETFNYGYTF,TGTGCCAGCAGCCCGACAGAAACTTTTAACTATGGCTACACCTTC
NA,TRBJ2-7,TRBV5-1,NA,CASTRGVSDEQYF,TGCGCCAGCACGAGAGGGGTCTCGGACGAGCAGTACTTC
NA,TRBJ2-2,TRBV7-8,TRBD1,CASSSRTGGGGRTGELFF,TGTGCCAGCAGCTCCCGGACAGGGGGCGGCGGGCGCACCGGGGAGCTGTTTTTT
NA,TRBJ2-3,TRBV4-1,TRBD2,CASSQDPAGASDTQYF,TGCGCCAGCAGCCAAGATCCAGCGGGAGCATCAGATACGCAGTATTTT
NA,TRBJ1-1,TRBV2,NA,CASAFGEVEAFF,TGTGCCAGCGCCTTTGGGGAGGTCGAAGCTTTCTTT
NA,TRBJ2-3,TRBV6-4,NA,CASSTGRSTDTQYF,TGTGCCAGCAGTACGGGGCGTAGCACAGATACGCAGTATTTT
NA,TRBJ2-2,TRBV2,NA,CASNSDTGELFF,TGTGCCAGCAACAGTGACACCGGGGAGCTGTTTTTT
NA,TRBJ2-7,TRBV7-8,NA,CASSSRPYEQYF,TGTGCCAGCAGCTCCCGCCCCTACGAGCAGTACTTC
NA,TRBJ1-2,TRBV2,NA,CASSEVRGGYGYTF,TGTGCCAGCAGTGAAGTTCGGGGAGGCTATGGCTACACCTTC
NA,TRBJ1-1,TRBV7-9,TRBD1,CASSLGQGIRRDTEAFF,TGTGCCAGCAGCTTAGGACAGGGAATCCGGAGGGACACTGAAGCTTTCTTT
NA,TRBJ2-1,TRBV5-1,NA,CASSFPGFVLNPNEQFF,TGCGCCAGCAGCTTCCCAGGCTTCGTATTAAACCCCAATGAGCAGTTCTTC
once,TRBJ2-2,TRBV7-9,NA,CASSLTGTAGELFF,TGTGCCAGCAGCTTGACGGGTACGGCCGGGGAGCTGTTTTTT
NA,TRBJ1-3,TRBV5-1,NA,CASSLEGGYSGNTIYF,TGCGCCAGCAGCTTGGAAGGCGGGTACTCTGGAAACACCATATATTTT
NA,TRBJ1-2,TRBV29-1,NA,CSVLRGGSYGYTF,TGCAGCGTATTAAGGGGGGGTAGCTATGGCTACACCTTC
once,TRBJ1-1,TRBV18,NA,CASSPRREDTEAFF,TGTGCCAGCTCACCTCGACGGGAAGACACTGAAGCTTTCTTT
NA,TRBJ2-2,TRBV5-1,TRBD2,CASSWDAGGNTGELFF,TGCGCCAGCAGCTGGGACGCGGGAGGGAACACCGGGGAGCTGTTTTTT
NA,TRBJ1-1,TRBV11-2,NA,CASRAPGHQTDAAGVAFF,TGTGCCAGCAGGGCGCCGGGACATCAGACGGACGCCGCCGGTGTGGCTTTCTTT
NA,TRBJ2-1,TRBV27,NA,CASSPITGNEQFF,TGTGCCAGCAGTCCCATAACAGGGAATGAGCAGTTCTTC
once,TRBJ2-5,TRBV4-3,TRBD1,CASSQHRGETQETQYF,TGCGCCAGCAGCCAACACAGGGGCGAAACCCAAGAGACCCAGTACTTC
few,TRBJ2-7,TRBV2,TRBD2,CASSESLAGAYEQYF,TGTGCCAGCAGTGAGTCACTAGCGGGAGCCTACGAGCAGTACTTC
NA,TRBJ2-5,TRBV28,TRBD2,CASGLGGLAGEETQYF,TGTGCCAGCGGCCTAGGGGGACTAGCGGGAGAAGAGACCCAGTACTTC
once,TRBJ2-4,TRBV19,NA,CASSVPGLIAKNIQYF,TGTGCCAGTAGTGTCCCCGGGCTAATAGCCAAAAACATTCAGTACTTC
NA,TRBJ1-4,TRBV5-5,NA,CASSLDLGGKLFF,TGTGCCAGCAGCTTGGATCTTGGCGGAAAACTGTTTTTT